This T cell receptor beta chain was identified in a study of T cell responses to AZD1222 COVID-19 vaccine. The method was immunoSEQ multiplex PCR; TCRdb's version includes in-frame clones alone and lacks a portion of them. There are some 140,000 clones in the sample; more than 85% occur only once, and approximately 2% lies in the top ten. General study points: Dominant CD4 TCR responses targeted spike regions 160-218 and 743-854. Repertoire collection took place solely once the T cell response had peaked. Most donors were white British and more were female, and clonal diversity was possibly underestimated. A rise in Spike-specific TCR breadth and depth followed two AZD1222 doses.

Trimming shortened V by 5 bases and J by 6 bases, and 39 bases separated the two germline ends. Germline V lookup: CDR1 KGHDR, CDR2 SFDVKD. The CDR3 loop spans 22 amino acids. With respect to this clone: The antigen remains unidentified.

Specimen: peripheral blood, collected 28 days after the second AZD1222 dose. The clonotype comes from an adult who received the AZD1222 COVID-19 vaccine. The V call is TRBV24-1, the J call TRBJ1-2; D not certain. CDR3 sequence (DNA): TGTGCCACCAGTGCCGCCTCATTAGGAGGGCCCCCATCCTTAAAGGTATCGAATGGCTACACCTTC. Translated, it gives CATSAASLGGPPSLKVSNGYTF.